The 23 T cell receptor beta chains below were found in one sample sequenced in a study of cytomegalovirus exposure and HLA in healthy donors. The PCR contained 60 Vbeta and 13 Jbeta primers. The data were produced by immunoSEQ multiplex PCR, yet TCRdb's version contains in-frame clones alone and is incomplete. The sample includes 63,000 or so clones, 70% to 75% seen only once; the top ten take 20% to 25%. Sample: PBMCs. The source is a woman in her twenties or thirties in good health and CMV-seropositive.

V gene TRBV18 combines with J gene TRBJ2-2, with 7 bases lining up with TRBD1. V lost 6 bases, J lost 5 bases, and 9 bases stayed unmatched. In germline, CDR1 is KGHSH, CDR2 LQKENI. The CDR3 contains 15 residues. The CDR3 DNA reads TGTGCCAGCTCTAAGACAGGGAGCAGGACCGGGGAGCTGTTTTTT. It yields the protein CASSKTGSRTGELFF.

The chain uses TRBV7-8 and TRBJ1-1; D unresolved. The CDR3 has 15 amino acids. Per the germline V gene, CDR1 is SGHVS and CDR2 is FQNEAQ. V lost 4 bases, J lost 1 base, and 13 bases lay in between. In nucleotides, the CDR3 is TGTGCCAGCAGCTCCCACCCGAGAAGGAACACTGAAGCTTTCTTT. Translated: CASSSHPRRNTEAFF.

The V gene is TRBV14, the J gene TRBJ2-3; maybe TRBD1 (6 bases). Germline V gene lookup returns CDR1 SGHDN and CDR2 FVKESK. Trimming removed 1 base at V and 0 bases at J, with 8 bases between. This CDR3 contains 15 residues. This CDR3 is CASSQGTASTDTQYF. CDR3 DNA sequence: TGTGCCAGCAGCCAAGGGACAGCTAGCACAGATACGCAGTATTTT.

CDR3 sequence (DNA): TGTGCCTGGAGTGGGGGGGGCGGGCAGCCCCAGCATTTT. Translation: CAWSGGGGQPQHF. The chain is built from TRBV30 and TRBJ1-5, with a possible D match to TRBD1 (6 bases). V was trimmed by 1 base and J by 7 bases, leaving 11 bases between them. Germline V gives CDR1 GTSNPN, CDR2 SVGIG (reference sequence). CDR3 length: 13 residues.

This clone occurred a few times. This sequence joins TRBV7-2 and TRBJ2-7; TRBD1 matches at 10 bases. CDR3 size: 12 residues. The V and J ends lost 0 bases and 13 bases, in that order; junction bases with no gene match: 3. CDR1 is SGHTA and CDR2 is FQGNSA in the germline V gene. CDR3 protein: CASSLATGGFYF. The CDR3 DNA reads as TGTGCCAGCAGCTTAGCGACAGGGGGCTTCTACTTC.

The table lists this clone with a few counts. The CDR3 spells CASSFTENTEAFF. The CDR3 DNA follows: TGCGCCAGCAGCTTCACAGAGAACACTGAAGCTTTCTTT. This sequence joins TRBV10-2 and TRBJ1-1, with D uncertain. This CDR3 is 13 amino acids long. The germline gives CDR1 WSHSY, CDR2 SAAADI. V was pared by 6 bases and J by 1 base, with 9 bases between.

CDR3 loop: CASSEGGGQFRPQHF. CDR3 DNA sequence: TGTGCCAGCAGTGAAGGGGGCGGCCAATTCAGGCCCCAGCATTTT. The chain links TRBV28 to TRBJ1-5; the match to TRBD1 covers 7 bases. The germline V gene has CDR1 MDHEN and CDR2 SYDVKM. V trimming: 5 bases; J trimming: 9 bases; junction bases outside the gene matches: 13. The CDR3 length is 15 residues.

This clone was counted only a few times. The CDR3 nucleotides are TGCGCCAGCAGCCAATCGCGGGAGTTTCGAGAGCAGTACTTC. Translated: CASSQSREFREQYF. V and J are TRBV4-3 and TRBJ2-7; 7 nucleotides agree with TRBD2. V was clipped by 2 bases and J by 7 bases; unmatched bases: 8. This CDR3 contains 14 residues. Looked up from germline, CDR1 is LGHNA and CDR2 is YSLEER.

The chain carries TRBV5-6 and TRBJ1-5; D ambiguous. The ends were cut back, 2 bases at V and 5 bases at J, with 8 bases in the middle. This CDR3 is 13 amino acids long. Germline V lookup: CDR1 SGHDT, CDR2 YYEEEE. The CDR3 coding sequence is TGTGCCAGCAGCTTAAGCCCGGATCAGCCCCAGCATTTT. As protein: CASSLSPDQPQHF.

The CDR3 loop reads CASSTGQGGSEKLFF. CDR3 bases: TGTGCCAGCAGTACTGGACAGGGAGGGAGTGAAAAACTGTTTTTT. The chain combines TRBV28 with TRBJ1-4; the match to TRBD1 covers 8 bases. From germline, CDR1 is MDHEN and CDR2 SYDVKM. V lost 5 bases, J lost 7 bases, and 9 bases stayed unmatched. The CDR3 spans 15 residues.

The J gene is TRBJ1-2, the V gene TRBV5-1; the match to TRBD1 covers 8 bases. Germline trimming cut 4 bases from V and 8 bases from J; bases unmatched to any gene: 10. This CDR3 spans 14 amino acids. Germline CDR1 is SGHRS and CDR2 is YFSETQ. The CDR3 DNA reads TGCGCCAGCAGCCCTAACCCGGACAGGGAGGGCTACACCTTC. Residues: CASSPNPDREGYTF. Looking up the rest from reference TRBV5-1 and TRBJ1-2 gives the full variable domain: KAGVTQTPRYLIKTRGQQVTLSCSPISGHRSVSWYQQTPGQGLQFLFEYFSETQRNKGNFPGRFSGRQFSNSRSEMNVSTLELGDSALYLCASSPNPDREGYTFGSGTRLTVV.

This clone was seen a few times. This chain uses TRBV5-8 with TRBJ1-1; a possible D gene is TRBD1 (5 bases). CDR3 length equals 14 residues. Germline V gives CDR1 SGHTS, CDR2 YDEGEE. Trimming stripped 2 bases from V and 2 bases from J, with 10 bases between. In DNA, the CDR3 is TGTGCCAGCAGCTTTAAGGGGTACAACACTGAAGCTTTCTTT. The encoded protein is CASSFKGYNTEAFF.

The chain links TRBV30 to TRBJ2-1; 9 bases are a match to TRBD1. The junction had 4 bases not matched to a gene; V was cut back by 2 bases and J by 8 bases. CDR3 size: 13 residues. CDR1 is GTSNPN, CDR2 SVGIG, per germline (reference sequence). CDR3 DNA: TGTGCCTGGAGTTTAACAGGGGGCTATGAGCAGTTCTTC. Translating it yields CAWSLTGGYEQFF.

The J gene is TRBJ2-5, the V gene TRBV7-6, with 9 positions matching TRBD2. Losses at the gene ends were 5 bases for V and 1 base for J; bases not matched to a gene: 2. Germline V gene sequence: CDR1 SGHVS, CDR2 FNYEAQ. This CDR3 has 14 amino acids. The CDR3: CASSTSGSQETQYF. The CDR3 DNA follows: TGTGCCAGCAGCACTAGCGGGTCCCAAGAGACCCAGTACTTC.

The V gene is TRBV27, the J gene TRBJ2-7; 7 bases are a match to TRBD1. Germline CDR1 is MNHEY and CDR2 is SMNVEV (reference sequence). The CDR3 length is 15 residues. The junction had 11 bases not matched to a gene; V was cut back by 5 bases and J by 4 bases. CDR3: CASSRSGQVAYEQYF. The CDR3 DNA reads TGTGCCAGCAGTCGTTCAGGACAGGTCGCATACGAGCAGTACTTC.

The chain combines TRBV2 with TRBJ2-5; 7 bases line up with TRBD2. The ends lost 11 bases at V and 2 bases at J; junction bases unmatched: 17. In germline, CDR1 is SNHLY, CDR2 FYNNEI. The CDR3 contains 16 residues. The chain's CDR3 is CAALRGETGLQETQYF. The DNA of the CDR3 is TGTGCCGCCCTACGGGGGGAGACGGGACTTCAAGAGACCCAGTACTTC.

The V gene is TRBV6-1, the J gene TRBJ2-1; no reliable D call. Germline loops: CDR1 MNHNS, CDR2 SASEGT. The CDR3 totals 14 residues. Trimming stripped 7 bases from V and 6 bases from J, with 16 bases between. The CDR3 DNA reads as TGTGCCAGCACTGGGCTACGGTTCGGCAATGAGCAGTTCTTC. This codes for CASTGLRFGNEQFF.

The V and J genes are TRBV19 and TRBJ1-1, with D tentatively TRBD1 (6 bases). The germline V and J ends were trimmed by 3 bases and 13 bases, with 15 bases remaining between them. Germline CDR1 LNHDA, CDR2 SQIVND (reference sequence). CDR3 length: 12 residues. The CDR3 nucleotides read TGTGCCAGTAGTATGGGGAAACGGGACAATTTCTTT. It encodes CASSMGKRDNFF.

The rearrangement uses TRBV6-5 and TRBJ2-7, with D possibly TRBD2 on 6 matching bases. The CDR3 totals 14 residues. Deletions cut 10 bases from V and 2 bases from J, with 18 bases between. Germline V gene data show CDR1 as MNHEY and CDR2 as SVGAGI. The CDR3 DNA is TGTGCCACCTTCGGGCGGGACTCACCCTACGAGCAGTACTTC. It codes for CATFGRDSPYEQYF.

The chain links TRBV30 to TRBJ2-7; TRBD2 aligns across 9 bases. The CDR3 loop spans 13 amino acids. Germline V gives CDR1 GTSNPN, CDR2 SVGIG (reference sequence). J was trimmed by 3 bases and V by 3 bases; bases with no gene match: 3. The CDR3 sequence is CAWRTSGYYEQYF. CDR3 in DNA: TGTGCCTGGAGGACTAGCGGCTACTACGAGCAGTACTTC. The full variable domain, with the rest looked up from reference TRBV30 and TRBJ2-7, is SQTIHQWPATLVQPVGSPLSLECTVEGTSNPNLYWYRQAAGRGLQLLFYSVGIGQISSEVPQNLSASRPQDRQFILSSKKLLLSDSGFYLCAWRTSGYYEQYFGPGTRLTVT.

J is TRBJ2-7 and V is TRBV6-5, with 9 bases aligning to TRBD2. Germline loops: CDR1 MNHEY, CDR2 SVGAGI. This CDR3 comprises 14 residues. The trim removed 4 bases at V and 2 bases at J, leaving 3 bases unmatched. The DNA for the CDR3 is TGTGCCAGCAGTTCGACTAGCGGCACCTACGAGCAGTACTTC. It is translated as CASSSTSGTYEQYF.

CDR3 DNA: TGTGCCAGCAGCGCGGGACTAGCGGACTGGGAGCAGTACTTC. Encoded protein: CASSAGLADWEQYF. V and J are TRBV5-4 and TRBJ2-7, with 11 nucleotides matching TRBD2. The CDR3 sequence is 14 residues long. The V gene's germline CDR1 is SGHNT and CDR2 YYREEE (reference sequence). Losses at the gene ends were 4 bases for V and 7 bases for J; bases not matched to a gene: 7.

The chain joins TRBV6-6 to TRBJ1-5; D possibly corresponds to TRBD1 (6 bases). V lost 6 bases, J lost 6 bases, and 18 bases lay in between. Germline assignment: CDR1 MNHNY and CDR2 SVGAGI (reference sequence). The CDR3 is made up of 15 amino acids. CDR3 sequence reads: CASRDTGYGGQPQHF. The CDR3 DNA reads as TGTGCCAGCAGGGATACAGGGTATGGAGGTCAGCCCCAGCATTTT.